This T cell receptor (beta chain) came from a study of a mutant IDH1 vaccine in newly diagnosed glioma (dated by TCRdb to the early 2020s). For the wider study: Eight vaccinations were administered to patients in weeks 1, 3, 5, 7, 11, 15, 19 and 23, corresponding to visits V03 through V10. Longitudinal TCRB deep sequencing was done for 25 to 30 treated patients, wherever samples were available for exploratory analyses. Vaccination was initiated 4-6 weeks after radiotherapy alone, or concurrently with temozolomide cycles in the chemotherapy-containing groups. Prior to enrollment, standard therapy consisting of radiotherapy alone, temozolomide alone, or radiochemotherapy with temozolomide had been administered to patients, with the combination being received by most patients. Of the approximately 35 treated patients, approximately 62% were male and around 38% were female, and a mean age of roughly 41 years was recorded. Peripheral blood was collected at six visits: V03 (baseline), V05, V07, V10, V12 and V13. The paper's findings and limits, for the study overall: The authors stated that sample limitations prevented analyses of patient blood samples from being reproduced. Immune responses induced by the vaccine were seen in approximately 92% of patients across multiple MHC alleles. Availability determined which PBMC samples were chosen for TCRB deep sequencing. Changes in the top peripheral T cell clonotypes picked up by TCRB sequencing did not appear to be linked to pseudoprogression.

The time point label, read with the paper, signifies: week 23, last vaccination. Each vaccine dose was 300 ug of a 20-mer mutant IDH1 peptide in Montanide, given subcutaneously with topical imiquimod. Donors had newly diagnosed WHO grade 3 or 4 IDH1-mutant astrocytomas with loss of nuclear ATRX. The samples were drawn from NOA16, a multicentre, single-arm, open-label phase I trial in Germany that tested a mutant IDH1 peptide vaccine in humans for the first time. Genomic DNA for TCRB sequencing was extracted from EDTA blood using the DNeasy Blood and Tissue Kit. The library was prepared using the immunoSEQ multiplex PCR assay. Following the manufacturer's protocol, the hsTCRB Kit was used to amplify rearranged TCR beta chain sequences. Sequencing of TCRB libraries was carried out on an Illumina MiSeq. As for how the authors treated the data: The kit vendor's proprietary platform handled demultiplexing, trimming and gene mapping. This is the immuneACCESS table as TCRdb keeps it, with only in-frame sequences that have V and J called. A part of the clones is gone; compared with another copy, unresolved V genes explain less than half, and the rest is unexplained. The DNA gave D and trimming, while V, J and clone size come from that table. Across this sample there are over 50,000 clones, with nearly 85% seen only once. About 14% of the sample comes from the top ten.

Regarding this clone: The clone's antigen remains unknown. The sample holds no much larger clone one base away, and base qualities are not on file.

For CDR1 and CDR2, the germline V gene lists SGDLS and YYNGEE. The CDR3 starts with the cysteine, ends with the phenylalanine, and has 15 residues. The entry retains the CDR3 DNA only, 45 bases that are in frame from base 1. Cut back by 1 base and 2 bases, the V and J ends lie 13 bases apart. Specimen: PBMCs, collected from a glioma patient whose treatment included an IDH1 peptide vaccine. The TCR originated in a man aged 18 to 30 with glioma. This chain is built from TRBV9 and TRBJ2-7, with the identity of the D gene unclear. The base sequence is TGTGCCAGCAGCGTACTCCCCGACGTACCCTACGAGCAGTACTTC. Its product reads: CASSVLPDVPYEQYF.